The present TCR beta chain was sequenced within a study of graft-versus-host responses after intestinal transplantation. Some clones are missing from TCRdb's copy, which holds only in-frame ones; the method was immunoSEQ multiplex PCR. The top ten hold over 0.15% of the sample, which has about 88,000 clones, approximately 94% seen once. This CDR3 is built from 14 residues. The germline V and J ends were trimmed by 2 bases and 8 bases, with 11 bases remaining between them. Germline V gives CDR1 SGDLS, CDR2 YYNGEE. As for this clone: The antigen is unknown.

The source is a human donor who was the organ donor for an intestinal transplant. This chain joins TRBV9 and TRBJ1-6; D is possibly TRBD1 (5 bases). The material sequenced was unstimulated CD4+ T cells sorted from spleen or lymph node cells, taken before transplant. CDR3 sequence (DNA): TGTGCCAGCAGCGTGGGACGGCGGGATTCACCCCTCCACTTT. Translation: CASSVGRRDSPLHF.